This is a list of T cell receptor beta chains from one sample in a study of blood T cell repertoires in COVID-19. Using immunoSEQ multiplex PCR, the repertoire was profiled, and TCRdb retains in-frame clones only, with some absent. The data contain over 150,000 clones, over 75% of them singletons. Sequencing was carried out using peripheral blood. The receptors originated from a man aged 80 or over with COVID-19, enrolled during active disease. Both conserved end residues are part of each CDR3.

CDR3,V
CASSQDALNDSPLHF,TRBV4-3
CASSLRTELNYGYTF,TRBV18
CSASRGQPAKNIQYF,TRBV20-1
CASKPVGTDTQYF,TRBV7-9
CASSPQLPAPEAFF,TRBV4-1
CASSLVPGAFYEQYF,TRBV4-1
CASRVRGGNEQFF,TRBV2
CASRAGPETQYF,TRBV7-9
CASSLAIGGANNEQFF,TRBV5-4
CASSSQGPDTQYF,TRBV6-6
CASTQDRGNGYTF,TRBV12-3/TRBV12-4
CASSSGPFNTEAFF,TRBV5-4
CATSVETGRGTGELFF,TRBV10-3
CSASEAGNYGYTF,TRBV20-1
CASSYHHRMNTEAFF,TRBV6-5
CASSFGEGNSPLHF,TRBV7-8
CASSQARNTIYF,TRBV12-3/TRBV12-4
CATSRGGDGDTGELFF,TRBV15
CASSIGAGPYGYTF,TRBV19
CASSVDQGAGGNTIYF,TRBV9
CASSLNGAGGYNEQFF,TRBV13
CASQAQGADTQYF,TRBV5-1
CAISEARATNTEAFF,TRBV10-3
CASSHPGQGAREQYF,TRBV3-1/TRBV3-2
CASSQDLRGQTNYGYTF,TRBV14
CASSRTGSSYEQYF,TRBV3-1/TRBV3-2
CASSVQVNTEAFF,TRBV19
CASSPDRGKGLSDEQFF,TRBV2
CASTPHRSNEQFF,TRBV6-5
CASSHLRQETQYF,TRBV3-1/TRBV3-2
CASRAGRTSGNTIYF,TRBV7-9
CASSQGGEAFF,TRBV4-3
CASTLPGRGASDQPQHF,TRBV28
CASVRSYNYGYTF,TRBV27
CASNRQASITEAFF,TRBV27
CASRRTGGSPQHF,TRBV19
CASRKGQGGNEQFF,TRBV6-1